This record covers a single T cell receptor (beta chain). The CDR3 covers 13 residues. Germline values: CDR1 MNHEY, CDR2 SVGAGI. V was pared by 2 bases and J by 9 bases, with 12 bases between. The sample originates from a study of sequential checkpoint blockade in melanoma. Overall study: Randomization was 1:1 between first-line nivolumab→ipilimumab and ipilimumab→nivolumab. Maintenance nivolumab came after either treatment sequence.

Documented treatment: randomized to nivolumab then ipilimumab (arm A) or the reverse (arm B). None of the patients previously received DNA-damaging chemotherapy. From thawed PBMCs, live CD3+CD8+ cells negative for CD19 and CD56 were sorted. The method was immunoSEQ multiplex PCR; TCRdb's version includes in-frame clones alone and lacks a portion of them. Seen here are about 19,000 clones, roughly 73% observed once, and the top ten hold 20%. Here the sequenced sample was CD8+ T cells sorted from blood (inferred from file names), taken from a patient given nivolumab and ipilimumab in sequence. The TCR was taken from a human donor with melanoma. This chain connects TRBV6-5 to TRBJ2-3; possibly TRBD1 for D (5 bases). DNA of the CDR3: TGTGCCAGCAGTTACGTGGAGAGGACAACGCAGTATTTT. Protein: CASSYVERTTQYF.